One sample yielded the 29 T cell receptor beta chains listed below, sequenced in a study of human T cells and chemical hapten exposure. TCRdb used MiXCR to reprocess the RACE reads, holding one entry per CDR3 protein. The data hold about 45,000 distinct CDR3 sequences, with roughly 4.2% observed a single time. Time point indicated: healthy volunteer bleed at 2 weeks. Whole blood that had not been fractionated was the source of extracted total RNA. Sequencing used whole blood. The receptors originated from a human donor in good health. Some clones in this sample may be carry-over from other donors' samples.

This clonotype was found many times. The CDR3 coding sequence is TGTGCCAGCTCACCCGCCAGGGAGATCACCTATGGCTACACCTTC. Translating it yields CASSPAREITYGYTF. The chain is built from TRBV18 and TRBJ1-2, with D possibly matching TRBD1 (5 bases). CDR1 is KGHSH, CDR2 LQKENI, per germline. The CDR3 is made up of 15 amino acids. Trimming removed 3 bases from V and 4 bases from J, with 15 bases in between.

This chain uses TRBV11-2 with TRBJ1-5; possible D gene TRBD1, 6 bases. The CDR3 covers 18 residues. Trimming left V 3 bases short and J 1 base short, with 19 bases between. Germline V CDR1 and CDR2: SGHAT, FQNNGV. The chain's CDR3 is CASSFGRSGARSNQPQHF. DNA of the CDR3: TGTGCCAGCAGCTTTGGGCGTTCGGGGGCTCGAAGCAATCAGCCCCAGCATTTT.

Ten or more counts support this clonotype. CDR3 region: CASSLGEYRGTDTQYF. In DNA form, the CDR3 reads TGTGCCAGCAGCTTAGGAGAATACAGGGGAACAGATACGCAGTATTTT. J is TRBJ2-3 and V is TRBV7-8; TRBD1 matches 7 bases. This CDR3 spans 16 amino acids. CDR1 SGHVS and CDR2 FQNEAQ come from the germline V gene. The J segment lost 3 bases and the V segment lost 1 base, leaving 7 bases of the junction unmatched.

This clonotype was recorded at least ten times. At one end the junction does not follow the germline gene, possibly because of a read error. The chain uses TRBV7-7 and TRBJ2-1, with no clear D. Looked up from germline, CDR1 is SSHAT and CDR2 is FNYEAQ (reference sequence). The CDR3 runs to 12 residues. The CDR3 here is CASSPANNEQFF. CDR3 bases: TGTGCTAGCAGCCCCGCAAACAATGAGCAGTTCTTC.

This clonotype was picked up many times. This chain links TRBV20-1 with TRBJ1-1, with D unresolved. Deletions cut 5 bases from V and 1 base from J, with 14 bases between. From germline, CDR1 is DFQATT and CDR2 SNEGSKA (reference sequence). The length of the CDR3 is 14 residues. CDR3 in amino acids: CSASAKWWNTEAFF. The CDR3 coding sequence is TGCAGTGCTTCCGCCAAGTGGTGGAACACTGAAGCTTTCTTT.

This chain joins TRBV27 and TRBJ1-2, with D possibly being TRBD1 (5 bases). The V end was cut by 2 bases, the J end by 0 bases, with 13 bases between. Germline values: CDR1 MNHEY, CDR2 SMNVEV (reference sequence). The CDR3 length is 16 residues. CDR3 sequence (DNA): TGTGCCAGCAGTTTAGTTCCCCAGGGAGCTAACTATGGCTACACCTTC. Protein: CASSLVPQGANYGYTF.

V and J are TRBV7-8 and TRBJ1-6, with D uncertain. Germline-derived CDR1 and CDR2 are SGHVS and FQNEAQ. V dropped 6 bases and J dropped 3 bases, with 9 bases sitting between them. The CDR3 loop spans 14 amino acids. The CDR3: CASRHPGYNSPLHF. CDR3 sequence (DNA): TGTGCCAGCAGACACCCGGGCTATAATTCACCCCTCCACTTT.

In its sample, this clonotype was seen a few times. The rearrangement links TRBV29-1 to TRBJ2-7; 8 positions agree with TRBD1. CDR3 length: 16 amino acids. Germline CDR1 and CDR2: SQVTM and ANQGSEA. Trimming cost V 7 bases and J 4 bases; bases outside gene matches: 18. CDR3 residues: CSAHSLGRTGTYEQYF. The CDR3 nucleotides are TGCAGCGCCCATTCCCTGGGTAGGACAGGGACTTACGAGCAGTACTTC.

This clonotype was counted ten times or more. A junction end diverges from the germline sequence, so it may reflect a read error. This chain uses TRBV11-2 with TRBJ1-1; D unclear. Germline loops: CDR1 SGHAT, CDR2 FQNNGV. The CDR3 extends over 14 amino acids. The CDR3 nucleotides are TGTGCCAGCAGTTTAGGTGGCAAGTACACTGAAGCTTTCTTT. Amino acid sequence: CASSLGGKYTEAFF. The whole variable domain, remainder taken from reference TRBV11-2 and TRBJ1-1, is EAGVAQSPRYKIIEKRQSVAFWCNPISGHATLYWYQQILGQGPKLLIQFQNNGVVDDSQLPKDRFSAERLKGVDSTLKIQPAKLEDSAVYLCASSLGGKYTEAFFGQGTRLTVV.

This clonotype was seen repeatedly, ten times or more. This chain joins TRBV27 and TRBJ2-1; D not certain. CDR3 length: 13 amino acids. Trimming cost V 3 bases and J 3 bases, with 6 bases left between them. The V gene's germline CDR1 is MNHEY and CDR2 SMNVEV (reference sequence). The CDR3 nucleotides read TGTGCCAGCAGTTTCGGTGGCTACAATGAGCAGTTCTTC. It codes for CASSFGGYNEQFF.

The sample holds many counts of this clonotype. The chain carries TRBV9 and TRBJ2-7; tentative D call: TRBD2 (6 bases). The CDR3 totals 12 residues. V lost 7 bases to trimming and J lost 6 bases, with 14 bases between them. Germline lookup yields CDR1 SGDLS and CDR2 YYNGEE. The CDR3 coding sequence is TGTGCCAGCGAGGGTAGCGGAGGCGAGCAGTACTTC. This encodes CASEGSGGEQYF.

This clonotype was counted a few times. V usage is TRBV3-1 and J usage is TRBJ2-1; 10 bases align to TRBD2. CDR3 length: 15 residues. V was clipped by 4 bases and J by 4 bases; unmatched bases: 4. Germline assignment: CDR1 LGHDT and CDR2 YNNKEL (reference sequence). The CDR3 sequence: CASSLGLAEYNEQFF. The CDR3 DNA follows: TGTGCCAGCAGCCTCGGACTAGCGGAGTACAATGAGCAGTTCTTC.

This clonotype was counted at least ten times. The CDR3 DNA is TGCAGCGTTGAGGGGGGGAATGAGCAGTTCTTC. It yields the protein CSVEGGNEQFF. The chain is built from TRBV29-1 and TRBJ2-1; 7 bases map to TRBD2. The CDR3 consists of 11 residues. The V gene's germline CDR1 is SQVTM and CDR2 ANQGSEA. The junction had 0 bases not matched to a gene; V was cut back by 3 bases and J by 7 bases.

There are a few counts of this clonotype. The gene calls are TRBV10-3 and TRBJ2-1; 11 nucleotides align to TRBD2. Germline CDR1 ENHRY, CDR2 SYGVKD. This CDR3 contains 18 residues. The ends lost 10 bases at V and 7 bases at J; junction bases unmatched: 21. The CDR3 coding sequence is TGTGCCACCCGGTCGCGGACCTTAGCGGGAGGGCCGGGAAATGAGCAGTTCTTC. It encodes CATRSRTLAGGPGNEQFF.

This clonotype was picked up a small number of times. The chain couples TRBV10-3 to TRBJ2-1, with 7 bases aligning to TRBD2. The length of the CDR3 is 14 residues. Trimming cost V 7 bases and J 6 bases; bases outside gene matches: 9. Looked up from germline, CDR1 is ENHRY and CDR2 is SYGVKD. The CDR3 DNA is TGTGCCATCACCGACCTGACTAGCCGCAATGAGCAGTTCTTC. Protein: CAITDLTSRNEQFF.

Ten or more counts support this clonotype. CDR3 residues: CASRRGGHLPGELFF. In DNA form, the CDR3 reads TGTGCCAGCAGACGGGGTGGTCACCTTCCCGGGGAGCTGTTTTTT. This chain connects TRBV28 to TRBJ2-2, with D perhaps matching TRBD2 (5 bases). V was trimmed by 6 bases and J by 6 bases, leaving 17 bases between them. Germline assignment: CDR1 MDHEN and CDR2 SYDVKM. This CDR3 comprises 15 residues.

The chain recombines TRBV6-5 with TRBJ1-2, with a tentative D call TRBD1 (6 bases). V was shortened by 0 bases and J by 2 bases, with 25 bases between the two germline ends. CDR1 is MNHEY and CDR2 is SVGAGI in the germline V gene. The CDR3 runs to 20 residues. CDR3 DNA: TGTGCCAGCAGTTACTCTCCTGGGGGGGGCGGTGGAGCCCCGAACTATGGCTACACCTTC. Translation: CASSYSPGGGGGAPNYGYTF.

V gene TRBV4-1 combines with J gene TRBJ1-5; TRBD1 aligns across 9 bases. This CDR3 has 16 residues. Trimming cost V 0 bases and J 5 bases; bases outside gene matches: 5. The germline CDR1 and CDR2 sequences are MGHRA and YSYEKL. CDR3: CASSQDSRQGDQPQHF. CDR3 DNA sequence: TGCGCCAGCAGCCAAGATTCCCGACAGGGGGATCAGCCCCAGCATTTT.

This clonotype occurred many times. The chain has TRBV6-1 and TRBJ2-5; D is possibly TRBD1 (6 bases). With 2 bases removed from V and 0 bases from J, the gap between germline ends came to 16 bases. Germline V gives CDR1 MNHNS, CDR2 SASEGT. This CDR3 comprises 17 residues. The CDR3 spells CASSERDGTLYQETQYF. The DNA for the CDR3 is TGTGCCAGCAGTGAAAGAGACGGGACACTGTACCAAGAGACCCAGTACTTC.

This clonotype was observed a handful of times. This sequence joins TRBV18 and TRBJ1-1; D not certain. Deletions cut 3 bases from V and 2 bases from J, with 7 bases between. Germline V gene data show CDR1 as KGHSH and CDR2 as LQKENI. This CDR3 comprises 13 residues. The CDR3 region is CASSPPVNTEAFF. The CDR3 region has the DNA TGTGCCAGCTCACCGCCGGTTAACACTGAAGCTTTCTTT.

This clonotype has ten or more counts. The CDR3 loop is CASSYTGAKETQYF. Written as DNA, the CDR3 is TGCGCCAGCAGCTACACAGGGGCCAAAGAGACCCAGTACTTC. The chain combines TRBV5-1 with TRBJ2-5; 7 bases line up with TRBD1. The CDR3 consists of 14 residues. The V gene end was trimmed by 3 bases and the J gene end by 3 bases; junction bases not matched to a gene: 5. Germline lookup yields CDR1 SGHRS and CDR2 YFSETQ.

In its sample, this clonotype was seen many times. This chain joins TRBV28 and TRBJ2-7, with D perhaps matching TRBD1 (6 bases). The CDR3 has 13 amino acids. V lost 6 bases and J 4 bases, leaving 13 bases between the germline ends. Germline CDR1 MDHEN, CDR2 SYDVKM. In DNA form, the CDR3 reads TGTGCCAGCAGAGGGGGTCCCCGGTACGAGCAGTACTTC. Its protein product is CASRGGPRYEQYF.

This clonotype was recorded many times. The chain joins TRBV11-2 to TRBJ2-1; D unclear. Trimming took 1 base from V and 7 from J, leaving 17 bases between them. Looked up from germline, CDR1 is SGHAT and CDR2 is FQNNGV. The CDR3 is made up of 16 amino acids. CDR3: CASSLVAVTRGNEQFF. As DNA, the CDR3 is TGTGCCAGCAGCTTAGTTGCGGTGACTCGCGGAAATGAGCAGTTCTTC.

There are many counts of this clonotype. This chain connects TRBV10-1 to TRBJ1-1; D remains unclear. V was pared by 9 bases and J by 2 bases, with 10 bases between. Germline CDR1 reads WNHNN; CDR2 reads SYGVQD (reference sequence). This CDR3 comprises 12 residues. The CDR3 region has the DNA TGCGCCAGATTGGGTCGAAACACTGAAGCTTTCTTT. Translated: CARLGRNTEAFF.

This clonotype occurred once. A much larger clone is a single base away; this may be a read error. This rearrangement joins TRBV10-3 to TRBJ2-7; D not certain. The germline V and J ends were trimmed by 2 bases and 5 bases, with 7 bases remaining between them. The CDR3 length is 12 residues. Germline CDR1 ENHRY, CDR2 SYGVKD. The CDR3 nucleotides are TGTGCCATCAGTGAGGTGTATAACGAGCAGTACTTC. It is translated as CAISEVYNEQYF.

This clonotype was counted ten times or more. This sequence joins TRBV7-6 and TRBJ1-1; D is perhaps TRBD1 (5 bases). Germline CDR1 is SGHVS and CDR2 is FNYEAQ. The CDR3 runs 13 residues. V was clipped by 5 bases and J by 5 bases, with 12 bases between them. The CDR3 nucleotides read TGTGCCAGCAGCCTAGGGGTTGGGACTGAAGCTTTCTTT. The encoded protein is CASSLGVGTEAFF. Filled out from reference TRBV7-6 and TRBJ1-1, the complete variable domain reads GAGVSQSPRYKVTKRGQDVALRCDPISGHVSLYWYRQALGQGPEFLTYFNYEAQQDKSGLPNDRFSAERPEGSISTLTIQRTEQRDSAMYRCASSLGVGTEAFFGQGTRLTVV.

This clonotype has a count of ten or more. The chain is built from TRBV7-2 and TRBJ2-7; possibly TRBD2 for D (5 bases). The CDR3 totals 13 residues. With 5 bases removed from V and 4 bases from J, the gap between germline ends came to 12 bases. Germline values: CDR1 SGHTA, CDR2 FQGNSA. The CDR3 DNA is TGTGCCAGCAGCCCAGCTGGGAGATACGAGCAGTACTTC. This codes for CASSPAGRYEQYF.

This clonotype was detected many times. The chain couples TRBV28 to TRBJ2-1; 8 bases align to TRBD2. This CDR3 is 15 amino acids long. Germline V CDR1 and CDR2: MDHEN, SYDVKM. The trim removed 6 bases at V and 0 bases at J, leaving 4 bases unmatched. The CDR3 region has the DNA TGTGCCAGCAGCCCCACTAGCGGCTCCTACAATGAGCAGTTCTTC. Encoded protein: CASSPTSGSYNEQFF.

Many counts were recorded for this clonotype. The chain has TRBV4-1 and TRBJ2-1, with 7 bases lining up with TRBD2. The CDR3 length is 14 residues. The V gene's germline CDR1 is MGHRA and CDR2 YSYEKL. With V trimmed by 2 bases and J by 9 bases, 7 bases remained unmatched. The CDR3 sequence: CASSQLAGTGEQFF. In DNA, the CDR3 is TGCGCCAGCAGCCAATTAGCGGGCACCGGTGAGCAGTTCTTC.